A single T cell receptor (beta chain) is shown here with its context. Its antigen is unknown. These data originate in a study of response to subunit inactivated influenza vaccine. Study-level points and caveats: The authors suggested that few new T cells are recruited per seasonal influenza vaccination.

TCRdb itself ran the RT-PCR reads through MiXCR, one entry per CDR3 protein. The sample lists 500,000 to 750,000 distinct CDR3 sequences, about 15% occurring once. This CDR3 has 14 amino acids. Germline CDR1 reads LGHNA; CDR2 reads YNFKEQ. With V trimmed by 4 bases and J by 7 bases, 6 bases remained unmatched. This receptor was taken from a man aged 45-65 years who received an inactivated influenza vaccine. V is TRBV4-2 and J is TRBJ2-5; 10 bases match TRBD1. The input for sequencing was PBMCs from blood, taken about 13 days after vaccination. The CDR3 bases are TGTGCCAGCAGCCGAGGGACAGGGGAAGGGACCCAGTACTTC. Translating it yields CASSRGTGEGTQYF.